The 11 T cell receptor beta chains given below trace back to one sample, sequenced in a study of vaccination effects on CD4 cells after COVID-19. Their recognized antigens are unknown. Antigen-specific CD4+ T cells expanded by the ViraFEST assay with viral peptide pools were then sequenced. A roughly 10-day culture period preceded the isolation of CD4+ T cells. Recipients of the vaccine had no prior SARS-CoV-2 infection and negative nucleocapsid antibodies. Here immunoSEQ multiplex PCR was the method, and the copy in TCRdb shows in-frame clones only, minus some. The repertoire holds 78,000 or so clones, with around 81% as singletons. Sequenced here: CD4+ T cells from PBMCs cultured with SARS-CoV-2 spike peptides, sampled before COVID-19 vaccination. Receptors were obtained from a human donor who received a COVID-19 vaccine.

The rearrangement joins TRBV29-1 to TRBJ2-3; 9 nucleotides match TRBD1. CDR1 SQVTM and CDR2 ANQGSEA come from the germline V gene. The length of the CDR3 is 14 residues. The trim removed 6 bases at V and 0 bases at J, leaving 4 bases unmatched. The CDR3 nucleotides read TGCAGCGTCGGGGGACAGGGTAGCACAGATACGCAGTATTTT. Residues: CSVGGQGSTDTQYF.

As DNA, the CDR3 is TGCGCCAGCAGCTTGGGGTCTGGGGCAGGGGGCACCTACGAGCAGTACGTC. Protein: CASSLGSGAGGTYEQYV. The chain is built from TRBV5-1 and TRBJ2-7; 8 bases map to TRBD1. This CDR3 has 17 amino acids. Losses at the gene ends were 0 bases for V and 2 bases for J; bases not matched to a gene: 10. The germline V gene encodes CDR1 SGHRS and CDR2 YFSETQ.

Only a few counts were recorded for this clone. The chain uses TRBV15 and TRBJ1-5, with TRBD1 matching 7 bases. This CDR3 has 16 residues. V gave up 1 base and J gave up 3 bases; unmatched junction bases: 6. The V gene's germline CDR1 is LNHNV and CDR2 YYDKDF (reference sequence). For the CDR3, the DNA is TGTGCCACCAGCAGAGCGACAGGGATTGCCAATCAGCCCCAGCATTTT. It yields the protein CATSRATGIANQPQHF.

V usage is TRBV7-9 and J usage is TRBJ1-5; D not resolved. CDR3 length: 16 amino acids. Germline V gene data show CDR1 as SEHNR and CDR2 as FQNEAQ (reference sequence). Trimming stripped 1 base from V and 0 bases from J, with 10 bases between. The CDR3 coding sequence is TGTGCCAGCAGCTTAGGATCTGGCGGTAGCAATCAGCCCCAGCATTTT. This sequence encodes CASSLGSGGSNQPQHF.

The chain recombines TRBV7-8 with TRBJ2-2; the D gene is possibly TRBD1 (6 bases). Trimming took 5 bases from V and 6 from J, leaving 13 bases between them. Looked up from germline, CDR1 is SGHVS and CDR2 is FQNEAQ. This CDR3 region has 14 residues. The CDR3 sequence: CASSQLQGAGELFF. DNA of the CDR3: TGTGCCAGCAGCCAATTACAGGGCGCCGGGGAGCTGTTTTTT.

The chain joins TRBV20-1 to TRBJ1-1; D not resolved. Deletions cut 1 base from V and 5 bases from J, with 5 bases between. Germline V CDR1 and CDR2: DFQATT, SNEGSKA (reference sequence). The CDR3 spans 11 residues. The CDR3 spells CSARGGTEAFF. The CDR3 bases are TGCAGTGCTAGAGGAGGTACTGAAGCTTTCTTT.

J is TRBJ2-3 and V is TRBV24-1; perhaps TRBD1 as D (6 bases). Trimming took 0 bases from V and 4 from J, leaving 16 bases between them. From germline, CDR1 is KGHDR and CDR2 SFDVKD. The CDR3 consists of 17 residues. CDR3 protein: CATSDLSNARQADTQYF. Written as DNA, the CDR3 is TGTGCCACCAGTGATTTGTCAAACGCCCGACAGGCAGATACGCAGTATTTT.

The rearrangement links TRBV21-1 to TRBJ1-1; the table calls TRBD1, which could not be checked here. TRBV21-1 is flagged as a pseudogene. There are 15 residues in the CDR3. CDR3 nucleotide sequence: TGTGCCAGCAGCTTAAGGACAGGCTCGAACACTGAAGCTTTCTTT. Its protein product is CASSLRTGSNTEAFF.

This clone turned up a few times. The gene calls are TRBV6-5 and TRBJ1-3; D might be TRBD1 (6 bases). Germline-derived CDR1 and CDR2 are MNHEY and SVGAGI. CDR3 size: 15 residues. V lost 5 bases to trimming and J lost 0 bases, with 11 bases between them. This chain's CDR3 is CASSPDRFSGNTIYF. In nucleotides, the CDR3 is TGTGCCAGCAGTCCCGACAGGTTCTCTGGAAACACCATATATTTT.

The CDR3 is CASSVVSGGGYTF. CDR3 DNA: TGTGCCAGCAGCGTAGTCAGCGGCGGTGGCTACACCTTC. The chain carries TRBV9 and TRBJ1-2, with unresolved D. CDR3 length: 13 residues. Trimming took off 0 bases at V and 7 bases at J, with 10 bases between the two ends. The V gene's germline CDR1 is SGDLS and CDR2 YYNGEE.

The CDR3 loop is CASSHRQAGTNEKLFF. The CDR3 coding sequence is TGTGCCAGCAGCCACCGACAGGCAGGAACTAATGAAAAACTGTTTTTT. V is TRBV14 and J is TRBJ1-4; a possible D gene is TRBD1 (6 bases). Per the germline V gene, CDR1 is SGHDN and CDR2 is FVKESK. V was trimmed by 3 bases and J by 1 base, leaving 12 bases between them. The CDR3 extends over 16 amino acids.